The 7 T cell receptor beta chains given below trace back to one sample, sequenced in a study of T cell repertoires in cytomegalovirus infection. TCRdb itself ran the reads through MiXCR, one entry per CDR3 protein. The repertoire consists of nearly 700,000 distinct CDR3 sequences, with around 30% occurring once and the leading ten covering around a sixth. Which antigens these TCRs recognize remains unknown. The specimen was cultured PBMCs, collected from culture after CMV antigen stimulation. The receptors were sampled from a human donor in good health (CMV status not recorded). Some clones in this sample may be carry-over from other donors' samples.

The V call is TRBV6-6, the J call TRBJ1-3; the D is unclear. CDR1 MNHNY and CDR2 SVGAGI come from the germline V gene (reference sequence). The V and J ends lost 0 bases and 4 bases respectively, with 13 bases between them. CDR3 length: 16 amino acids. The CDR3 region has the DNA TGTGCCAGCAGTTACTCGTCGGGAGGGTCCGGAAACACCATATATTTT. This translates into CASSYSSGGSGNTIYF.

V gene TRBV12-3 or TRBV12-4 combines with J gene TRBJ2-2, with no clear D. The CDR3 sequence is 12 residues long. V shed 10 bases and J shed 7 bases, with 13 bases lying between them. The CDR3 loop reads CATQFLGGELFF. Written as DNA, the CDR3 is TGTGCCACCCAGTTTCTGGGCGGGGAGCTGTTTTTT.

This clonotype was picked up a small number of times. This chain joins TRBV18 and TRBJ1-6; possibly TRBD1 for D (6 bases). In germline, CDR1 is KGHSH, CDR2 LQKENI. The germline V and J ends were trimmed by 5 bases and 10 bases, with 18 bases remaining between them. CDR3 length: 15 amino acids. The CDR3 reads CASSTGTVRGSPLHF. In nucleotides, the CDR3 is TGTGCCAGCTCAACCGGGACGGTGAGGGGGTCACCCCTCCACTTT.

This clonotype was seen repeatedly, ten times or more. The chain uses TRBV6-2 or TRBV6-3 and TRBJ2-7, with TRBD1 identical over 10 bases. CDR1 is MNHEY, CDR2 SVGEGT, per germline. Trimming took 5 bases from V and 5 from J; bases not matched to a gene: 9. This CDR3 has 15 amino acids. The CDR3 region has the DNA TGTGCCAGCAGTCTCAGACAGGGGGCCATTGACGAGCAGTACTTC. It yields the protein CASSLRQGAIDEQYF.

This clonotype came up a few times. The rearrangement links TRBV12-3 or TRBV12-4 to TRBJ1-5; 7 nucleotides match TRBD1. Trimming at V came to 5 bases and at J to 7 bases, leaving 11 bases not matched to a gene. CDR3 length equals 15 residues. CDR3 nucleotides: TGTGCCAGCAGTCCAAACAACAGGGGTAACCAGCCCCAGCATTTT. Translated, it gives CASSPNNRGNQPQHF.

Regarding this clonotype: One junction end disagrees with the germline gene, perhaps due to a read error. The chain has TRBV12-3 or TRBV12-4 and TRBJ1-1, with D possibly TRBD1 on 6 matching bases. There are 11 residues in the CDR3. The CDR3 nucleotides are TGTGCCAGCAGCCCAGGGGCCCACCGGCAGTTT. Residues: CASSPGAHRQF.

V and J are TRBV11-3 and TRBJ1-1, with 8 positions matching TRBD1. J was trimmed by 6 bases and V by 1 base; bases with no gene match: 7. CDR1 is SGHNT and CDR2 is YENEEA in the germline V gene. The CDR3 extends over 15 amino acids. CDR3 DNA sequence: TGTGCCAGCAGCTTAGGACAGGGGTCTTTCGCTGAAGCTTTCTTT. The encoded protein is CASSLGQGSFAEAFF.